This T cell receptor (beta chain) derives from a study of radiotherapy plus CTLA-4 blockade in lung cancer. General study findings and limits: TCR clones from tumors expanded in blood after radiotherapy plus ipilimumab.

CTLA-4 blockade using ipilimumab, together with focal radiation, was received by patients with chemo-refractory metastatic non-small-cell lung cancer. Germline assignment: CDR1 SGHDN and CDR2 FVKESK. V lost 4 bases and J lost 0, with 10 bases in between. The CDR3 has 14 amino acids. Using immunoSEQ multiplex PCR, the repertoire was profiled, and TCRdb retains in-frame clones only, with some absent. The sample records some 73,000 clones, 70% to 80% being singletons. As for this clone: Its antigen is undetermined.

This TCR was sampled from a human donor with non-small cell lung cancer whose response to radiotherapy plus ipilimumab could not be evaluated. The source was peripheral blood, collected from a patient treated with radiotherapy plus ipilimumab. V and J are TRBV14 and TRBJ2-7; maybe TRBD2 (5 bases). CDR3 amino acids: CASSRQGSSYEQYF. The CDR3 nucleotides are TGTGCCAGCAGCCGACAAGGGAGCTCCTACGAGCAGTACTTC.